This entry describes one TCR beta chain. What it binds is not known. An assay was performed, and its level was deep. Clones were read by immunoSEQ multiplex PCR, and TCRdb kept only the in-frame ones, dropping some. The table shows roughly 330,000 clones, with about 74% occurring only once. This entry is derived from a study of shared clonotypes between healthy human individuals. General observations from the study: Some naive CD4 clonotypes, roughly 5%, turned up in common across four donors. Against clonotypes common to all four donors, non-shared ones had lower generation probabilities.

Per the germline V gene, CDR1 is KGHSH and CDR2 is LQKENI. V was trimmed by 4 bases and J by 3 bases, leaving 4 bases between them. This CDR3 region has 11 residues. This TCR was sampled from a man aged 25 to 40 in good health. Sequences were obtained from memory CD4+ T cells sorted from blood. As for subset: CD45RA-negative fraction. The V call is TRBV18, the J call TRBJ2-7; the D is unclear. The CDR3 sequence: CASSLNYEQYF. The CDR3 bases are TGTGCCAGCTCACTTAACTACGAGCAGTACTTC.